These T cell receptor beta chains were read from a single sample in a study of PD-L1 blockade in urothelial cancer. Assay: immunoSEQ multiplex PCR; the TCRdb copy retains only in-frame clones and omits some. The table shows about 74,000 clones, with 85% to 90% occurring only once. Material: PBMCs, obtained around atezolizumab (anti-PD-L1) treatment. The receptor source for this set is a man between 65 and 79 years old with urothelial cancer. Each CDR3 is given with its conserved first and last residue. The D gene is left open where the match is weak. Some rows mark clone size as missing; the rest say once, few, many or name a class of expanded clone.

>TRBV6-1|TRBJ1-1|.|TRBD1
TGTGCCAGCGAAAGCGGGACAGGGCCCACTGAAGCTTTCTTT
CASESGTGPTEAFF
>TRBV9|TRBJ2-2|.|.
TGTGCCAGCAGCCTCTCCCCGACCGGGGAGCTGTTTTTT
CASSLSPTGELFF
>TRBV6-5|TRBJ1-2|once|.
TGTGCCAGCAGTTACCTCGGGGAGGGCTACACCTTC
CASSYLGEGYTF
>TRBV6-5|TRBJ2-3|once|TRBD1
TGTGCCAGCAGTCCATACAGGGGAGATACGCAGTATTTT
CASSPYRGDTQYF
>TRBV9|TRBJ1-1|.|TRBD1
TGTGCCAGCAGCGTAGGACAGGGGAGAGGCACTGAAGCTTTCTTT
CASSVGQGRGTEAFF
>TRBV9|TRBJ2-7|.|TRBD2
TGTGCCAGCAGTTTCGGGATTGGGTCTAGCGGCTCCTACGAGCAGTACTTC
CASSFGIGSSGSYEQYF
>TRBV6-5|TRBJ2-3|.|TRBD1
TGTGCCAGCAGTCACAAGGCAGGGGGCTCAGATACGCAGTATTTT
CASSHKAGGSDTQYF
>TRBV28|TRBJ1-4|.|.
TGTGCCAGCAGTCTCCCCGGGGCAACTAATGAAAAACTGTTTTTT
CASSLPGATNEKLFF
>TRBV5-1|TRBJ2-3|.|TRBD1
TGCGCCAGCAGCCCCATGAGCGGACAGGGGTTTTCAGATACGCAGTATTTT
CASSPMSGQGFSDTQYF
>TRBV28|TRBJ1-4|.|TRBD1
TGTGCCAGCAGTTTCCGCAGGCAGGGGGCGCGAGAAAAACTGTTTTTT
CASSFRRQGAREKLFF
>TRBV2|TRBJ2-1|.|.
TGTGCCAGCAGTGAGGACAGCTACAATGAGCAGTTCTTC
CASSEDSYNEQFF
>TRBV6-6|TRBJ2-7|.|TRBD1
TGTGCCAGCAGGCGGACAGGCCCCTACGAGCAGTACTTC
CASRRTGPYEQYF
>TRBV29-1|TRBJ2-3|.|.
TGCAGCGTTGAGAGGGAGGTGACGCAGTATTTT
CSVEREVTQYF
>TRBV28|TRBJ1-1|few|.
TGTGCCCTCGGAGGGGACACTGAAGCTTTCTTT
CALGGDTEAFF
>TRBV11-2|TRBJ2-1|.|TRBD2
TGTGCCAGCAGCTTAGCCTGGTCAGCGGGGGTAGGTAATGAGCAGTTCTTC
CASSLAWSAGVGNEQFF
>TRBV6-1|TRBJ2-2|few|.
TGTGCCAGCAGTATTACCGGGACTGCCGGGGAGCTGTTTTTT
CASSITGTAGELFF
>TRBV15|TRBJ1-4|.|.
TGTGCCACCAGCAGAGCGGCAGGGATAGATGAAAAACTGTTTTTT
CATSRAAGIDEKLFF
>TRBV20-1|TRBJ1-2|.|.
TGCAGTGCAACAACGTTGGGCGGCTACACCTTC
CSATTLGGYTF
>TRBV5-1|TRBJ1-2|.|TRBD1
TGCGCCAGCAGCTTCAGGGGGTCGGATGGCTACACCTTC
CASSFRGSDGYTF
>TRBV5-1|TRBJ2-3|.|TRBD2
TGCGCCAGCAGCTTGGTGGCTAGCGGGAGGGCAGATACGCAGTATTTT
CASSLVASGRADTQYF
>TRBV30|TRBJ1-5|.|.
TGTGCCTGGAGTGTTTCAGGGGAACAGCCCCAGCATTTT
CAWSVSGEQPQHF
>TRBV9|TRBJ2-2|.|TRBD2
TGTGCCAGCAGCGTAGAGGCGGGAGGGCCGACCGGGGAGCTGTTTTTT
CASSVEAGGPTGELFF
>TRBV28|TRBJ2-7|.|.
TGTGCCAGCAGTTCCTCCAGGGGACCTCCCTACGAGCAGTACTTC
CASSSSRGPPYEQYF
>TRBV10-2|TRBJ2-2|.|TRBD2
TGCGCCAGCAGCGCAGCGGGAGGAGCCGGGGAGCTGTTTTTT
CASSAAGGAGELFF
>TRBV19|TRBJ1-2|.|TRBD1
TGTGCCAGTAGTATCAGGGGGCAAGGCTACACCTTC
CASSIRGQGYTF
>TRBV15|TRBJ2-1|few|.
TGTGCCACCAGCAGAGACGTCGGGGGGACAACCGAGCAGTTCTTC
CATSRDVGGTTEQFF
>TRBV11-2|TRBJ2-1|.|TRBD2
TGTGCCAGCAGCTCTAGACTAGCGGTTATAGACAATGAGCAGTTCTTC
CASSSRLAVIDNEQFF
>TRBV18|TRBJ2-7|.|TRBD1
TGTGCCAGCTCACCCGGGACAGGGTTTTCCGAGCAGTACTTC
CASSPGTGFSEQYF
>TRBV7-8|TRBJ2-7|once|.
TGTGCCAGCATAGGGACTTCATCCTACGAGCAGTACTTC
CASIGTSSYEQYF
>TRBV28|TRBJ1-5|.|.
TGTGCCAGCAGTTCGGCAGGGCCCAATCAGCCCCAGCATTTT
CASSSAGPNQPQHF
>TRBV27|TRBJ1-1|few|.
TGTGCCAGCACCCTTCGCCGGGAAGCTTTCTTT
CASTLRREAFF
>TRBV19|TRBJ2-5|.|.
TGTGCCAGAACACAAAGACTACAAGAGACCCAGTACTTC
CARTQRLQETQYF
>TRBV19|TRBJ2-2|once|TRBD1
TGTGCCAGTAGTAGTTTAGGGGGCGGAATGACGAACACCGGGGAGCTGTTTTTT
CASSSLGGGMTNTGELFF
>TRBV30|TRBJ2-7|.|TRBD1
TGTGCCTGGGGGACCCCAACAGGGGGCGAAAGGGCAGGGGAGCAGTACTTC
CAWGTPTGGERAGEQYF
>TRBV6-5|TRBJ2-3|.|.
TGTGCCAGCAGTCCCCCCGGCACAGATACGCAGTATTTT
CASSPPGTDTQYF
>TRBV9|TRBJ2-7|.|.
TGTGCCAGCAGTCCTCTTACAGGGCCCTCCTACGAGCAGTACTTC
CASSPLTGPSYEQYF
>TRBV11-2|TRBJ2-7|.|TRBD1
TGTGCCAGCAGCTGGGGACAGCGCACCTACGAGCAGTACTTC
CASSWGQRTYEQYF
>TRBV27|TRBJ2-3|once|TRBD2
TGTGCCAGCAGCCCCCTGGTAGCGGGAGAGTCAGATACGCAGTATTTT
CASSPLVAGESDTQYF
>TRBV5-4|TRBJ2-6|.|.
TGTGCCAGCAGCACGACACCGTCCTCTGGGGCCAACGTCCTGACTTTC
CASSTTPSSGANVLTF
>TRBV6-1|TRBJ1-3|.|TRBD1
TGTGCCAGCAGGACCGGGACAGGCGGAAACACCATATATTTT
CASRTGTGGNTIYF
>TRBV2|TRBJ2-3|.|TRBD2
TGTGCCAGCAGTGAGAGGCTACTAGCGGTCACAGATACGCAGTATTTT
CASSERLLAVTDTQYF
>TRBV19|TRBJ1-1|.|TRBD1
TGTGCCAGTAGCAGACAGGGGGTCACGAACACTGAAGCTTTCTTT
CASSRQGVTNTEAFF
>TRBV11-2|TRBJ2-2|.|.
TGTGCCAGCAGCTTACCCAGGCGCCCTTACAACACCGGGGAGCTGTTTTTT
CASSLPRRPYNTGELFF
>TRBV6-1|TRBJ1-2|.|.
TGTGCCAGCAGGCAGGGCTATGGCTACACCTTC
CASRQGYGYTF